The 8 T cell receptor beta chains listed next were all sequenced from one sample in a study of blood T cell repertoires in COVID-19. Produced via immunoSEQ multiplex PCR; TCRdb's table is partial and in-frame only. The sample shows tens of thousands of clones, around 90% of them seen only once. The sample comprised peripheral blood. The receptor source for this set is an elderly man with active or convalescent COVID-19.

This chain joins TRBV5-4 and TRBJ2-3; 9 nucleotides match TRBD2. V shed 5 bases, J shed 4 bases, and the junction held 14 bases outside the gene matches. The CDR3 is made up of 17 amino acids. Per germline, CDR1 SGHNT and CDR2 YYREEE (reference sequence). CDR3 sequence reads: CASRTGLALDRPDTQYF. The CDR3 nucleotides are TGTGCCAGCAGAACGGGACTAGCTCTCGATAGGCCAGATACGCAGTATTTT.

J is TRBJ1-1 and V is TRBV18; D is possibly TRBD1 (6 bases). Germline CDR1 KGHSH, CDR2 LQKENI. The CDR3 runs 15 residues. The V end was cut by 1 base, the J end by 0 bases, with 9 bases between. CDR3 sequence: CASSPLDSMNTEAFF. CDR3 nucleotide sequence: TGTGCCAGCTCACCACTGGACAGCATGAACACTGAAGCTTTCTTT.

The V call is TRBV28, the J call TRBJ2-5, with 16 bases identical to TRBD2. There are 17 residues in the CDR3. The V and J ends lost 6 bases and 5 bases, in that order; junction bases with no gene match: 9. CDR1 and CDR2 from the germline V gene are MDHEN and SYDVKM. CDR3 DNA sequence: TGTGCCAGCAGCCCCTGGGGGACTAGCGGGAGGGAGGAGACCCAGTACTTC. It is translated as CASSPWGTSGREETQYF.

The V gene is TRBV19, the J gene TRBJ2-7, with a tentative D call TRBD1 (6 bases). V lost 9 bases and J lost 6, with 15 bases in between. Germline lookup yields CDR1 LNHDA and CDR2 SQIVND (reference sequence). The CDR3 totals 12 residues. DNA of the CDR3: TGTGCCAGACCGGGACACCACCGCGAGCAGTACGTC. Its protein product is CARPGHHREQYV.

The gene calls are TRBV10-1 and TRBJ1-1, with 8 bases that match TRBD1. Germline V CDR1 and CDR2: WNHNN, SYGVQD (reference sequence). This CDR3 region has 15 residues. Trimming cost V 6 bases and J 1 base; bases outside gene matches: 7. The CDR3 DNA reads TGCGCCAGCAGCCCGCGGACAGGGCCGAACACTGAAGCTTTCTTT. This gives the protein CASSPRTGPNTEAFF.

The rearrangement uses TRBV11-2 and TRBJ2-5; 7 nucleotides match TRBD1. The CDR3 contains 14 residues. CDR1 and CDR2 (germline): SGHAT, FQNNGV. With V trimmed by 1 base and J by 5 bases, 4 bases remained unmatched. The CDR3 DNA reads TGTGCCAGCAGCTTAGTGATCAGGGGGGAGACCCAGTACTTC. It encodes CASSLVIRGETQYF.

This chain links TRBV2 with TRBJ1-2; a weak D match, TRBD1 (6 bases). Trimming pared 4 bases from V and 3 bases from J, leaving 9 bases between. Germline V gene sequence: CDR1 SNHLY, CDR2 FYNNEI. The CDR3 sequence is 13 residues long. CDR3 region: CASSVGADYGYTF. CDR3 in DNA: TGTGCCAGCAGTGTGGGGGCCGACTATGGCTACACCTTC.

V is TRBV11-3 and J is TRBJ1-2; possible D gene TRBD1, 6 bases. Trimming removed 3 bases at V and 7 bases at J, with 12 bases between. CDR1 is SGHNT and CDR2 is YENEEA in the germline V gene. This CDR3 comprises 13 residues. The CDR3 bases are TGTGCCAGCAGCTTGGACAGTCCGGGTGGCTACACCTTC. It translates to CASSLDSPGGYTF.